What follows is one T cell receptor beta chain and its context. Its cognate antigen is unknown. This entry belongs to a study of T cell repertoires in ileal Crohn's disease. For the study at large: Postoperative therapy was given to about half: around eleven thiopurines, some 18 anti-TNF agents.

Germline CDR1 and CDR2: SGHDT and YYEEEE. V lost 1 base, J lost 7 bases, and 9 bases lay in between. This CDR3 is built from 13 residues. Here immunoSEQ multiplex PCR was the method, and the copy in TCRdb shows in-frame clones only, minus some. The data show 13,000 to 15,000 clones, about 85% seen once. Study outcomes and limitations: Compared with CD4 T cells, sorted CD8 cells carried more expanded clones. Compared with non-smokers, active smokers at surgery showed more clonal expansions. Every patient over 26.8% clonality showed endoscopic recurrence.

This chain joins TRBV5-6 and TRBJ1-5; no firm D call. The sequenced sample consisted of ileal tissue. This TCR was recovered from an adult with Crohn's disease. This CDR3 reads CASSLLGGQPQHF. The CDR3 nucleotides are TGTGCCAGCAGCTTGCTGGGCGGGCAGCCCCAGCATTTT.